Listed here are 2 T cell receptor beta chains from one sample, sequenced in a study of blood T cell repertoires in COVID-19 (dated by TCRdb to the early 2020s). Libraries came from the immunoSEQ multiplex PCR assay. Imported from immuneACCESS, the table was reduced by TCRdb to in-frame sequences with V and J called. These copies leave out some clones; in studies compared against another copy, an unresolved V gene accounts for under half, and the cause of the remainder is not known. Recorded for this sample are around 32,000 clones; 80% to 90% of them occurred a single time. Just over 5.5% of the sample comes from the top ten. Sequencing was carried out using peripheral blood. All receptors come from a woman older than 75 with active or convalescent COVID-19.

The rearrangement uses TRBV3-1 (or the pseudogene TRBV3-2) and TRBJ2-3; 14 bases match TRBD2. Germline lookup yields CDR1 LGHDT and CDR2 YNNKEL (reference sequence). The junction had 7 bases not matched to a gene; V was cut back by 4 bases and J by 7 bases. CDR3 length: 16 amino acids. In DNA, the CDR3 is TGTGCCAGCAGCCCCCGACTAGCGGGAGGGGAATATACGCAGTATTTT. Protein product: CASSPRLAGGEYTQYF.

V gene TRBV18 combines with J gene TRBJ2-6; D gene uncertain. V was shortened by 3 bases and J by 0 bases, with 6 bases between the two germline ends. Germline assignment: CDR1 KGHSH and CDR2 LQKENI. The CDR3 consists of 15 residues. DNA for the CDR3: TGTGCCAGCTCACCCTTGCGCTCTGGGGCCAACGTCCTGACTTTC. Translating it yields CASSPLRSGANVLTF.